The T cell receptor beta chain described here comes from a study of blood T cell repertoires in COVID-19. Overall study context: Sources were T cells, B-cell-depleted T cells, or PBMCs; the material itself was cDNA or gDNA.

The protocol was immunoSEQ multiplex PCR, while the TCRdb copy is restricted to in-frame clones and leaves out a portion. Among about 200,000 clones listed, around 85% were seen once. The CDR3 is made up of 14 amino acids. Germline V gene sequence: CDR1 DFQATT, CDR2 SNEGSKA (reference sequence). V was cut by 3 bases and J by 12 bases, with 21 bases left in between. The receptor was isolated from a woman between 70 and 85 years old with acute or convalescent COVID-19. V is TRBV20-1 and J is TRBJ2-1; D might be TRBD2 (6 bases). Sequenced input: peripheral blood. The CDR3: CSASPQGPSDRQFF. The DNA for the CDR3 is TGCAGTGCTAGTCCGCAAGGGCCTAGCGATAGGCAGTTCTTC.